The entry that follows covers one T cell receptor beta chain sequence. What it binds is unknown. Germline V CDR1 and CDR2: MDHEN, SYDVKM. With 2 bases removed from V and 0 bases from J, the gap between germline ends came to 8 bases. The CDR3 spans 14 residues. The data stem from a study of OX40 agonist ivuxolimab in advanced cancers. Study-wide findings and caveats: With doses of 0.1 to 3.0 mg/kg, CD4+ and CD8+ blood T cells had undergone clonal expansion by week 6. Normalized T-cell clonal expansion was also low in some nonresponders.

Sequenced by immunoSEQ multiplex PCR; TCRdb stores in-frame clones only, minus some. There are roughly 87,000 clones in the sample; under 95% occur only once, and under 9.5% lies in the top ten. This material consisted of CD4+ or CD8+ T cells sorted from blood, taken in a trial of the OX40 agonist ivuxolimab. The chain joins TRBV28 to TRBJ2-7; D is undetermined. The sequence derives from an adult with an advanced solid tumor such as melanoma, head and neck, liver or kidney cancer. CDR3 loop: CASSLRVSSYEQYF. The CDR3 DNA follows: TGTGCCAGCAGTTTAAGGGTGAGCTCCTACGAGCAGTACTTC.